The TCR beta chain under discussion was sequenced for a study of T cells in Graves' hyperthyroidism and ophthalmopathy (dated by TCRdb to the late 2010s). Describing the broader study: Peripheral blood samples were taken at initial diagnosis, before any treatment was given. Whether ophthalmopathy could be predicted prospectively was tested in an independent validation cohort made up of fewer than 20 hyperthyroidism patients plus 17 patients who later progressed to ophthalmopathy. Following sampling, methimazole starting at 30 mg daily was given to hyperthyroidism patients, and high-dose intravenous methylprednisolone was given to ophthalmopathy patients. The study also compared thyroid tissue and blood T-cell repertoires from about six Graves' hyperthyroidism patients. TCR Vbeta CDR3 sequencing of 135 peripheral blood samples (around 45 ophthalmopathy, 70 to 85 hyperthyroidism and roughly 17 progressor patients) is reported in the paper. The 100 or so discovery patients were randomly split 7:3 into training and test sets. TCR V-J signatures able to tell the groups apart were searched for in a discovery cohort of approximately 95 patients, of whom roughly 42 had Graves' ophthalmopathy and 55 to 60 had stable Graves' hyperthyroidism. What the work shows at the level of the full study, not this receptor alone: Most expanded thyroid clonotypes (frequency above 0.001) were also found in blood, which suggests that blood repertoires may mirror thyroid immune responses. Sample size was not statistically predetermined, and investigators were not blinded to group allocation. Ophthalmopathy was separated from stable hyperthyroidism by a 13 V-J signature model, with approximately 89% sensitivity and roughly 81% specificity obtained in cross-validation and 80%/75% obtained in testing. In validation, the model predicted progression to ophthalmopathy a median of roughly six months before onset, with about 70% sensitivity and just under 75% specificity.

A few counts support this clonotype. What this receptor recognizes is not known. Per-base quality was not reported, and no clone a single base away is much larger than it. A patient counted as having stable Graves' hyperthyroidism if no progression to ophthalmopathy occurred over 18 months of follow-up. Hyperthyroidism patients were newly diagnosed, with disease duration under 2 months, and aged 18 to 65 years. The study excluded patients with uncontrolled infections, other autoimmune diseases, pregnancy or lactation. Diagnoses relied on clinical symptoms, serum thyroxine and TRAb, thyroid ultrasound and orbital computed tomography. Ficoll-Paque density gradient centrifugation was used to isolate PBMCs from about 10 ml of fresh peripheral blood. Trizol reagent was used to extract total RNA, and RNA quality was then checked on an Agilent 2100 Bioanalyzer. Amplification of TCR beta CDR3 regions was carried out from RNA transcripts. For the first round of RT-PCR on the TCR CDR3, the HTBI primer set was used together with the Qiagen OneStep RT-PCR kit. Libraries were constructed in a second round of multiplex PCR, after which size selection and purification were carried out. Sequencing of the libraries was done on an Illumina HiSeq2000 using paired-end 100 bp reads. Concerning the study's data processing: SOAPnuke was used to process the raw data, throwing out any read that contained adapters or uncalled bases, had a mean Phred below 15, or lacked an exact constant-primer or identifier match. High-quality paired reads were merged with COPE v1.2.5, and unique nucleotide sequences were defined as clonotypes. MiTCR v1.1 was used to align the clonotypes against IMGT TRBV, TRBD and TRBJ reference segments. The analysis was restricted to V-J combinations with a frequency above 0.0001, which together covered around 99% of the repertoires. A TCS score was defined as the ratio between F50 (clonal expansion) and ExV (chaos), using BLOSUM62-based TCRdist between CDR3 peptides within each V-J. Welch's t-statistics and random forest reduced just over 500 V-J features to 13, which were used in a naive Bayes classifier (R e1071). TCRdb passed the public sequencing reads through fastp at Q25 and MiXCR, retaining productive beta sequences. One record per CDR3 amino acid sequence lists the most common genes and DNA. V and J calls and clone size were set by TCRdb, not the authors. The sample yields around 560,000 distinct CDR3 sequences; approximately 15% were counted once. 18% of the sample goes to the ten largest clones.

The CDR3 contains 15 residues, cysteine and phenylalanine counted. Solely the CDR3 DNA is kept, with 45 bases framed from the first base. V sheds 0 bases and J sheds 2 bases, leaving 14 bases between their ends. CDR1 is given as DFQATT and CDR2 as SNEGSKA, both from the germline V gene (reference sequence). The sequencing sample was made of blood. The chain uses TRBV20-1 and TRBJ2-7; possibly the D gene is TRBD2, per 6 matching bases. The clonotype comes from a woman aged 18-35 years with Graves' hyperthyroidism. The CDR3 reads CSARDLAGWTYEQYF. Here is the DNA: TGCAGTGCTAGAGATCTTGCGGGGTGGACCTACGAGCAGTACTTC.